This T cell receptor beta chain derives from a study of regulatory T cells in long-lasting Graves disease. Indicated time point: persistent/refractory GD, antithyroid drugs over 5 years with positive TRAb. PBMC RNA was the source of the TCR library. The CDR3 runs to 15 residues. V lost 3 bases to trimming and J lost 0 bases; unmatched junction nucleotides: 5. Germline V lookup: CDR1 LNHDA, CDR2 SQIVND (reference sequence). Only a few counts were recorded for this clonotype. Arm-PCR of CDR3 regions and iRepertoire HTBI primers were the basis on which TCR beta libraries were built. TCRdb reprocessed the multiplex PCR reads via MiXCR and lists one record per CDR3 protein. Among under 500,000 distinct CDR3 sequences listed, about 20% were seen once.

The TCR sequence derives from a female donor with Graves disease. The material was peripheral blood mononuclear cells (PBMCs), obtained when the disease was refractory, from a patient treated with antithyroid drugs. This chain uses TRBV19 with TRBJ2-7, with 7 nucleotides matching TRBD1. CDR3 in DNA: TGTGCCAGTAGTATTGGGGACAGAAGCTCCTACGAGCAGTACTTC. Translated: CASSIGDRSSYEQYF. The full variable domain, completed using reference TRBV19 and TRBJ2-7, is DGGITQSPKYLFRKEGQNVTLSCEQNLNHDAMYWYRQDPGQGLRLIYYSQIVNDFQKGDIAEGYSVSREKKESFPLTVTSAQKNPTAFYLCASSIGDRSSYEQYFGPGTRLTVT.